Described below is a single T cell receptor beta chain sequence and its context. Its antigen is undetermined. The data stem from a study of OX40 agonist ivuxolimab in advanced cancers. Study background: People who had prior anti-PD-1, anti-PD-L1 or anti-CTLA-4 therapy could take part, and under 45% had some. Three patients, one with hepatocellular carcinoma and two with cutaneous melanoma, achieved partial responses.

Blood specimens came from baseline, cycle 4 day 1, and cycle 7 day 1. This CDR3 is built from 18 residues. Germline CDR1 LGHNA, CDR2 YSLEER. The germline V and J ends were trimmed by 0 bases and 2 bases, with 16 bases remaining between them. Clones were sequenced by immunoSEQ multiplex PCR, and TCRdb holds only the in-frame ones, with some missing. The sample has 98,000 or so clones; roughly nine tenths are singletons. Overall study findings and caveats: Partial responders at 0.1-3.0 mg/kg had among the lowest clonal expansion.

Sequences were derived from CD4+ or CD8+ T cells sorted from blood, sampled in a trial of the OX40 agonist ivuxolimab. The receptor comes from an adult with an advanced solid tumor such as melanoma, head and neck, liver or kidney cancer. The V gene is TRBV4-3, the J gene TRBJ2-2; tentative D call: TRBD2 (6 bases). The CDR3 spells CASSQDLVRGINTGELFF. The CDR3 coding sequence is TGCGCCAGCAGCCAAGATTTGGTCCGGGGGATCAACACCGGGGAGCTGTTTTTT.